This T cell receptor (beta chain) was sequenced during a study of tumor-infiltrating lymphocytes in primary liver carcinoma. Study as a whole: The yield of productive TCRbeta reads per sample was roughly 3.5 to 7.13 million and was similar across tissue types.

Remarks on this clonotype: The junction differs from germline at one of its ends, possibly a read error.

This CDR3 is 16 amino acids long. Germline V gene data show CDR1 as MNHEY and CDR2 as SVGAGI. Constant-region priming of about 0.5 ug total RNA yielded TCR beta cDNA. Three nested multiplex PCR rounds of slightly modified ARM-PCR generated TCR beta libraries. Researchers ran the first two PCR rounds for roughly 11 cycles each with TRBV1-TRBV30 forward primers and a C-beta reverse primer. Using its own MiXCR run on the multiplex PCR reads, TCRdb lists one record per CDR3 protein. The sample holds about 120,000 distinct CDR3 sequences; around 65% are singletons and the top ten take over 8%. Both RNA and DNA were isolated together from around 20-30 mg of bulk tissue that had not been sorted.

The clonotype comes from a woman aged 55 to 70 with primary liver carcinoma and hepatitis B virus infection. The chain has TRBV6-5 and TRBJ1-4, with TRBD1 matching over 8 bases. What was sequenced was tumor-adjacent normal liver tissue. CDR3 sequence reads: CVSGSGGFATNEKLFF. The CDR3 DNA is TGTGTCAGCGGTTCAGGGGGCTTTGCAACTAATGAAAAACTGTTTTTT.